What follows describes a single T cell receptor (beta chain). Its antigen is unidentified. Germline CDR1 SGHNT, CDR2 YYREEE (reference sequence). The CDR3 has 19 amino acids. V dropped 4 bases and J dropped 0 bases, with 24 bases sitting between them. The source of the sample is a study of T-cell memory formation after mild COVID-19. Overall study results and limits: Pre-infection memory harbored some responding clones, suggesting cross-reactive memory joined.

In TCRdb, the 5' RACE reads were re-called with MiXCR into one record per CDR3 protein. Here the sample spans under 700,000 distinct CDR3 sequences, over 20% being singletons. Source material: PBMCs or a T cell subset sorted from them (not recorded which). This TCR was sampled from an adult woman who had mild COVID-19 (a few samples of this study predate the infection). Cell type and time point are not known. The chain combines TRBV5-4 with TRBJ2-3; perhaps TRBD2 as D (5 bases). The DNA for the CDR3 is TGTGCCAGCAGCGCCGAGGTGGTGGGCTCCGGGGTTAGCACAGATACGCAGTATTTT. It is translated as CASSAEVVGSGVSTDTQYF.